The 4 T cell receptor beta chains reported below all come from one sample, sequenced in a study of blood T cell repertoires in COVID-19. Sequencing used immunoSEQ multiplex PCR; TCRdb keeps in-frame clones, though not all of them. The data contain 200,000 to 250,000 clones, about nine tenths of them singletons. The specimen sequenced was PBMCs or T cells enriched from blood (not recorded which). These receptors originate from a woman between 50 and 59 years old in a cohort exposed to, infected with or recovered from COVID-19 (not recorded which).

V gene TRBV5-1 combines with J gene TRBJ2-7; D may be TRBD2 (6 bases). Germline CDR1 is SGHRS and CDR2 is YFSETQ. The CDR3 contains 14 residues. Between the trimmed V and J ends, which lost 0 bases and 6 bases, there was a span of 13 bases. The chain's CDR3 is CASSLGGDLSEQYF. For the CDR3, the DNA is TGCGCCAGCAGCTTGGGGGGGGACCTCTCCGAGCAGTACTTC.

This chain joins TRBV2 and TRBJ1-2, with TRBD1 matching 7 bases. V shed 7 bases, J shed 6 bases, and the junction held 5 bases outside the gene matches. Germline CDR1 and CDR2: SNHLY and FYNNEI. The CDR3 extends over 12 amino acids. The CDR3 here is CASTTGWDGYTF. DNA of the CDR3: TGTGCCAGCACGACAGGGTGGGATGGCTACACCTTC.

The chain couples TRBV5-6 to TRBJ2-3, with 8 bases aligning to TRBD2. The CDR3 is made up of 16 amino acids. With V trimmed by 3 bases and J by 3 bases, 9 bases remained unmatched. Germline CDR1 is SGHDT and CDR2 is YYEEEE. The CDR3 is CASSWGGSGATDTQYF. CDR3 DNA sequence: TGTGCCAGCAGCTGGGGAGGTAGCGGGGCTACAGATACGCAGTATTTT.

V gene TRBV19 combines with J gene TRBJ2-4; 9 nucleotides line up with TRBD1. The CDR3 has 15 amino acids. Germline trimming cut 6 bases from V and 3 bases from J; bases unmatched to any gene: 6. Germline CDR1 reads LNHDA; CDR2 reads SQIVND (reference sequence). The CDR3, as DNA: TGTGCCAGTAGAGATGACAGGGGGGGCAAAAACATTCAGTACTTC. It codes for CASRDDRGGKNIQYF.